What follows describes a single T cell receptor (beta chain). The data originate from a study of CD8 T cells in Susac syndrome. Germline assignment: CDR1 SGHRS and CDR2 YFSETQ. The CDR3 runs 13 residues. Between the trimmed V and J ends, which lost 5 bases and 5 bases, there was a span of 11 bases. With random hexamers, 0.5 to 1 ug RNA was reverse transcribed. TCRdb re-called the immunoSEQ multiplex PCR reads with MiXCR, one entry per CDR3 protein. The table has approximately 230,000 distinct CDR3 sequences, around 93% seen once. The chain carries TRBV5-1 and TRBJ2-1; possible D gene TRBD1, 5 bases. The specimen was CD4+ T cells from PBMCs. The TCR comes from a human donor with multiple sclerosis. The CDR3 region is CASRSTAHNEQFF. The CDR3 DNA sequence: TGCGCCAGCAGATCGACAGCGCACAATGAGCAGTTCTTC.